This T cell receptor beta chain was sequenced for a study of T-cell reconstitution after alpha-beta-depleted transplantation in children. The TCRbeta library incorporated unique molecular identifiers. Using its own MiXCR run on the PCR reads, TCRdb lists one record per CDR3 protein. The sample includes around 410,000 distinct CDR3 sequences, 11% of them seen just once. This clonotype turned up a few times. CDR1 and CDR2 from the germline V gene are MNHNS and SASEGT. This CDR3 has 15 amino acids. V gave up 6 bases and J gave up 5 bases; unmatched junction bases: 6. The specimen comprised PBMCs from the stem cell graft donor, sampled from the stem cell graft. The receptor comes from a human donor who donated a stem cell graft to a child with acute myeloid leukemia. The V call is TRBV6-1, the J call TRBJ2-2; 10 nucleotides match TRBD2. CDR3 sequence reads: CASRDSGRSTGELFF. The CDR3 nucleotides are TGTGCCAGCAGGGATAGCGGGAGGTCTACCGGGGAGCTGTTTTTT.